These 32 T cell receptor beta chains were all obtained from the same sample, sequenced in a study of cytomegalovirus exposure and HLA in healthy donors. Use of 60 Vbeta and 13 Jbeta primers characterized the PCR. Assay: immunoSEQ multiplex PCR; the TCRdb copy retains only in-frame clones and omits some. The sample yields 150,000 to 190,000 clones, 85% seen once. The sequencing sample was made of PBMCs. The receptors derive from a young woman in good health and CMV-seronegative.

The chain combines TRBV6-6 with TRBJ2-1; D perhaps matches TRBD2 (6 bases). In germline, CDR1 is MNHNY, CDR2 SVGAGI (reference sequence). V dropped 8 bases and J dropped 0 bases, with 11 bases sitting between them. This CDR3 region has 14 residues. The CDR3 sequence: CASRLADSYNEQFF. The CDR3 DNA reads TGTGCCAGCCGGTTAGCGGACTCCTACAATGAGCAGTTCTTC.

The chain combines TRBV10-1 with TRBJ2-7; TRBD2 might be the D (7 bases). This CDR3 is built from 16 residues. V was pared by 3 bases and J by 2 bases, with 17 bases between. CDR1 is WNHNN, CDR2 SYGVQD, per germline (reference sequence). Written as DNA, the CDR3 is TGCGCCAGCAGTGAATGCAAAGGGGGGGCGGCCTACGAGCAGTACTTC. It translates to CASSECKGGAAYEQYF.

The V gene is TRBV10-2, the J gene TRBJ2-2, with D unresolved. Germline CDR1 and CDR2: WSHSY and SAAADI. This CDR3 contains 13 residues. Trimming left V 5 bases short and J 7 bases short, with 11 bases between. CDR3 coding DNA: TGCGCCAGCAGTCGAAACACCGACGGGGAGCTGTTTTTT. It encodes CASSRNTDGELFF.

For the CDR3, the DNA is TGTGCCAGCAGCTCGACAGGGGTGGGTGGTGAGCAGTTCTTC. Protein sequence: CASSSTGVGGEQFF. This chain joins TRBV7-3 and TRBJ2-1; 8 nucleotides align to TRBD1. The V segment lost 4 bases and the J segment 9 bases; nucleotides outside the gene matches: 8. Germline V gives CDR1 SGHTA, CDR2 FQGTGA. The CDR3 contains 14 residues.

V and J are TRBV6-1 and TRBJ1-5, with D uncertain. V was cut by 2 bases and J by 6 bases, with 14 bases left in between. The CDR3 is 15 amino acids. Germline V gives CDR1 MNHNS, CDR2 SASEGT. The CDR3 nucleotides read TGTGCCAGCAGTGAAACCAGCCCCTGGGCTCAGCCCCAGCATTTT. Translating gives CASSETSPWAQPQHF.

The chain employs TRBV2 and TRBJ2-5, with TRBD2 matching 10 bases. From germline, CDR1 is SNHLY and CDR2 FYNNEI. The CDR3 has 14 amino acids. V lost 7 bases to trimming and J lost 4 bases; unmatched junction nucleotides: 6. The CDR3 protein is CASKASGGVETQYF. CDR3 nucleotides: TGTGCCAGCAAGGCAAGCGGGGGGGTAGAGACCCAGTACTTC.

The CDR3 protein is CASSERSSKLFF. The CDR3 nucleotides read TGTGCCAGCAGCGAACGATCTAGTAAACTGTTTTTT. The J gene is TRBJ1-4, the V gene TRBV14, with D uncertain. Germline V CDR1 and CDR2: SGHDN, FVKESK. Between the trimmed V and J ends, which lost 5 bases and 11 bases, there was a span of 12 bases. The CDR3 is 12 residues long.

J is TRBJ1-6 and V is TRBV7-2, with D possibly TRBD1 on 5 matching bases. CDR1 is SGHTA, CDR2 FQGNSA, per germline. The CDR3 totals 15 residues. V was cut by 1 base and J by 9 bases, with 13 bases left in between. The CDR3 loop is CASSLEGRAGSPLHF. Here the CDR3 DNA reads TGTGCCAGCAGCTTAGAGGGGAGGGCGGGTTCACCCCTCCACTTT.

The chain couples TRBV9 to TRBJ2-7, with 10 bases fitting TRBD2. With 0 bases clipped from V and 7 bases from J, the junction kept 10 bases outside the gene matches. CDR1 and CDR2 (germline): SGDLS, YYNGEE. The CDR3 is made up of 16 amino acids. CDR3 bases: TGTGCCAGCAGCGTAGCTAGCGGGAGTATGCCGGGGGAGCAGTACTTC. This codes for CASSVASGSMPGEQYF.

A few counts support this clone. DNA of the CDR3: TGTGCCAGCAGCGTACAGGGTGATTCACCCCTCCACTTT. Encoded protein: CASSVQGDSPLHF. The V and J genes are TRBV11-3 and TRBJ1-6, with a weak D call TRBD1 (6 bases). The germline V gene encodes CDR1 SGHNT and CDR2 YENEEA. V lost 5 bases, J lost 8 bases, and 10 bases lay in between. The CDR3 sequence is 13 residues long.

The rearrangement links TRBV28 to TRBJ1-6; D is ambiguous. V lost 6 bases and J lost 2, with 8 bases in between. The CDR3 runs to 14 residues. The germline CDR1 and CDR2 sequences are MDHEN and SYDVKM. The CDR3 protein is CASRGSTYNSPLHF. In DNA, the CDR3 is TGTGCCAGCAGGGGGAGTACCTATAATTCACCCCTCCACTTT.

The chain recombines TRBV5-1 with TRBJ2-7; TRBD2 is a possible D gene (6 bases). Germline V gene lookup returns CDR1 SGHRS and CDR2 YFSETQ. Trimming left V 5 bases short and J 0 bases short, with 12 bases between. This CDR3 region has 14 residues. The DNA of the CDR3 is TGCGCCAGCAGTAATATCGGGGGCTCCTACGAGCAGTACTTC. This codes for CASSNIGGSYEQYF.

The chain links TRBV30 to TRBJ1-4; 9 bases match TRBD1. V lost 1 base, J lost 5 bases, and 5 bases stayed unmatched. Germline V gene sequence: CDR1 GTSNPN, CDR2 SVGIG (reference sequence). The CDR3 sequence is 15 residues long. The CDR3 reads CAWSGGTGQNEKLFF. The CDR3 nucleotides read TGTGCCTGGAGTGGAGGGACAGGGCAAAATGAAAAACTGTTTTTT.

This clone occurred once. The chain employs TRBV19 and TRBJ2-2, with 8 bases identical to TRBD2. The germline V gene has CDR1 LNHDA and CDR2 SQIVND (reference sequence). This CDR3 spans 18 amino acids. The J segment lost 4 bases and the V segment lost 5 bases, leaving 15 bases of the junction unmatched. CDR3 coding DNA: TGTGCCAGTAGTCCCGGGACTAGGAAAAGTGCTGGCACCGGGGAGCTGTTTTTT. Protein product: CASSPGTRKSAGTGELFF.

A single count supports this clone. The V and J genes are TRBV4-2 and TRBJ2-2, with unresolved D. CDR1 is LGHNA, CDR2 YNFKEQ, per germline. Between the trimmed V and J ends, which lost 4 bases and 1 base, there was a span of 10 bases. The CDR3 consists of 15 residues. In DNA form, the CDR3 reads TGTGCCAGCAGCCGAGAACAGAAGAACACCGGGGAGCTGTTTTTT. It encodes CASSREQKNTGELFF.

The V and J genes are TRBV7-3 and TRBJ2-3, with D perhaps TRBD2 (6 bases). The CDR3 runs to 15 residues. CDR1 SGHTA and CDR2 FQGTGA come from the germline V gene. Trimming stripped 5 bases from V and 4 bases from J, with 16 bases between. For the CDR3, the DNA is TGTGCCAGCAGCGAACAGGCCTCGGGGGCAGATACGCAGTATTTT. Protein sequence: CASSEQASGADTQYF.

This rearrangement joins TRBV28 to TRBJ1-4; D is perhaps TRBD1 (5 bases). The CDR3 runs 17 residues. Per germline, CDR1 MDHEN and CDR2 SYDVKM. Trimming stripped 5 bases from V and 3 bases from J, with 19 bases between. The CDR3 protein is CASSPSEWGRSNEKLFF. The CDR3, as DNA: TGTGCCAGCAGTCCCTCCGAATGGGGCAGGTCTAATGAAAAACTGTTTTTT.

J is TRBJ2-1 and V is TRBV7-3, with 10 nucleotides matching TRBD2. The CDR3 extends over 15 amino acids. The germline CDR1 and CDR2 sequences are SGHTA and FQGTGA. Trimming at V came to 5 bases and at J to 1 base, leaving 2 bases not matched to a gene. The CDR3 reads CASSLLAGSYNEQFF. The CDR3 DNA follows: TGTGCCAGCAGCCTACTAGCGGGATCCTACAATGAGCAGTTCTTC.

V is TRBV5-1 and J is TRBJ2-3; TRBD1 agrees at 9 bases. Trimming cost V 5 bases and J 7 bases; bases outside gene matches: 8. There are 14 residues in the CDR3. Germline assignment: CDR1 SGHRS and CDR2 YFSETQ. The chain's CDR3 is CASSIQGAGNTQYF. CDR3 sequence (DNA): TGCGCCAGCAGTATACAGGGGGCTGGGAATACGCAGTATTTT.

This rearrangement joins TRBV30 to TRBJ1-2, with D possibly being TRBD1 (5 bases). Germline CDR1 GTSNPN, CDR2 SVGIG (reference sequence). Trimming took off 2 bases at V and 2 bases at J, with 6 bases between the two ends. The CDR3 extends over 12 amino acids. This CDR3 is CAWSHRNYGYTF. CDR3 nucleotide sequence: TGTGCCTGGAGTCACAGGAACTATGGCTACACCTTC.

This chain links TRBV5-1 with TRBJ2-2, with TRBD2 identical over 12 bases. The V and J ends lost 4 bases and 5 bases, in that order; junction bases with no gene match: 6. The CDR3 contains 16 residues. Germline CDR1 and CDR2: SGHRS and YFSETQ. The DNA of the CDR3 is TGCGCCAGCAGCATCCAACTAGCGGGAGGAACCGGGGAGCTGTTTTTT. This encodes CASSIQLAGGTGELFF.

The chain employs TRBV28 and TRBJ2-5, with D possibly matching TRBD2 (6 bases). V shed 3 bases and J shed 6 bases, with 20 bases lying between them. The CDR3 has 16 residues. The germline V gene encodes CDR1 MDHEN and CDR2 SYDVKM. The DNA of the CDR3 is TGTGCCAGCAGTTTTACGACAGCCGCTCGGGGGAAGACCCAGTACTTC. Protein product: CASSFTTAARGKTQYF.

V gene TRBV28 combines with J gene TRBJ2-7, with 11 bases matching TRBD1. CDR3 size: 17 residues. J was trimmed by 2 bases and V by 6 bases; bases with no gene match: 12. Germline CDR1 is MDHEN and CDR2 is SYDVKM. In DNA, the CDR3 is TGTGCCAGCAGACCACCGTTCGGGACAGGGGGTCCCTACGAGCAGTACTTC. Protein sequence: CASRPPFGTGGPYEQYF.

The genes are TRBV13 and TRBJ1-2, with D possibly TRBD1 on 5 matching bases. In germline, CDR1 is PRHDT, CDR2 FYEKMQ (reference sequence). V was trimmed by 0 bases and J by 2 bases, leaving 10 bases between them. The CDR3 is made up of 15 amino acids. For the CDR3, the DNA is TGTGCCAGCAGCTTAGGCGGGGGTGTGAACTATGGCTACACCTTC. Translation gives CASSLGGGVNYGYTF.

This clone was observed a few times. The chain combines TRBV27 with TRBJ2-3; 9 bases align to TRBD2. The CDR3 is made up of 15 amino acids. V lost 6 bases and J lost 2; bases outside the gene matches: 6. Germline CDR1 and CDR2: MNHEY and SMNVEV (reference sequence). CDR3 in DNA: TGTGCCAGCAGCCGAGCGGGAGGAGTCACAGATACGCAGTATTTT. The encoded protein is CASSRAGGVTDTQYF.

The V call is TRBV28, the J call TRBJ1-2; 7 bases fit TRBD1. The CDR3 covers 21 residues. Unmatched junction bases numbered 25, after V lost 3 bases and J lost 3 bases. CDR1 and CDR2 from the germline V gene are MDHEN and SYDVKM. CDR3 in DNA: TGTGCCAGCAGTTTGAAGATGGACAGGCCCTTCCAGTACCCAAAGGACTATGGCTACACCTTC. Protein: CASSLKMDRPFQYPKDYGYTF.

The V and J genes are TRBV5-1 and TRBJ2-6; D not resolved. This CDR3 is 14 amino acids long. V was shortened by 6 bases and J by 3 bases, with 10 bases between the two germline ends. The germline V gene encodes CDR1 SGHRS and CDR2 YFSETQ. The chain's CDR3 is CASTTQDGANVLTF. The CDR3 region has the DNA TGCGCCAGCACCACCCAGGATGGGGCCAACGTCCTGACTTTC. Full variable domain (outside the CDR3, taken from reference TRBV5-1 and TRBJ2-6): KAGVTQTPRYLIKTRGQQVTLSCSPISGHRSVSWYQQTPGQGLQFLFEYFSETQRNKGNFPGRFSGRQFSNSRSEMNVSTLELGDSALYLCASTTQDGANVLTFGAGSRLTVL.

This clone was seen just once. CDR3 loop: CSVGRYEQFF. CDR3 in DNA: TGCAGCGTTGGTCGTTATGAGCAGTTCTTC. The gene calls are TRBV29-1 and TRBJ2-1; D ambiguous. Trimming stripped 4 bases from V and 8 bases from J, with 6 bases between. From germline, CDR1 is SQVTM and CDR2 ANQGSEA. The CDR3 consists of 10 residues.

This chain joins TRBV4-2 and TRBJ2-1, with D possibly being TRBD1 (5 bases). CDR1 is LGHNA, CDR2 YNFKEQ, per germline. Trimming pared 8 bases from V and 7 bases from J, leaving 15 bases between. The CDR3 runs 13 residues. The CDR3 bases are TGTGCCAGCTCCCCAGGGTCGGCAAATGAGCAGTTCTTC. Amino acid sequence: CASSPGSANEQFF.

J is TRBJ1-5 and V is TRBV19; tentative D call: TRBD1 (5 bases). Germline CDR1 and CDR2: LNHDA and SQIVND (reference sequence). The CDR3 contains 14 residues. Trimming cost V 5 bases and J 3 bases, with 11 bases left between them. The CDR3 sequence: CASSSDISNQPQHF. The CDR3 nucleotides are TGTGCCAGTAGTTCGGACATCTCCAATCAGCCCCAGCATTTT.

The chain is built from TRBV18 and TRBJ2-1, with 9 bases matching TRBD1. Trimming cost V 3 bases and J 3 bases; bases outside gene matches: 6. The length of the CDR3 is 16 residues. Germline-derived CDR1 and CDR2 are KGHSH and LQKENI. The CDR3 bases are TGTGCCAGCTCACCCCGAGGGACAGGGATCTACAATGAGCAGTTCTTC. Its protein is CASSPRGTGIYNEQFF.

This chain joins TRBV6-1 and TRBJ1-4, with D possibly TRBD1 on 6 matching bases. From germline, CDR1 is MNHNS and CDR2 SASEGT. V was clipped by 0 bases and J by 8 bases, with 22 bases between them. The CDR3 length is 18 residues. The CDR3 DNA follows: TGTGCCAGCAGTGAAGCGGAACCATACAGGGTCGCCTTCGAAAAACTGTTTTTT. Residues: CASSEAEPYRVAFEKLFF.